The 4 T cell receptor beta chains reported below all come from one sample, sequenced in a study of PD-L1 blockade in urothelial cancer. Some clones are missing from TCRdb's copy, which holds only in-frame ones; the method was immunoSEQ multiplex PCR. The sample has 100,000 to 150,000 clones; less than 85% are singletons. Sample time point: pretreatment peripheral blood. The specimen was PBMCs, collected around atezolizumab (anti-PD-L1) treatment. The origin of the receptors is a man over 45 with urothelial cancer.

The chain carries TRBV6-5 and TRBJ1-5; no firm D call. The CDR3 totals 14 residues. Trimming shortened V by 4 bases and J by 0 bases, and 7 bases separated the two germline ends. Germline values: CDR1 MNHEY, CDR2 SVGAGI. In DNA form, the CDR3 reads TGTGCCAGCAGTTTGCGATCTAGCAATCAGCCCCAGCATTTT. It encodes CASSLRSSNQPQHF.

The CDR3: CASSPRLAGPYNEQFF. CDR3 bases: TGCGCCAGCAGCCCACGACTAGCGGGACCCTACAATGAGCAGTTCTTC. The chain carries TRBV5-1 and TRBJ2-1, with 11 bases fitting TRBD2. In germline, CDR1 is SGHRS, CDR2 YFSETQ. The CDR3 has 16 residues. The J segment lost 2 bases and the V segment lost 4 bases, leaving 5 bases of the junction unmatched.

At least ten counts were recorded for this clone. The chain is built from TRBV6-1 and TRBJ1-5, with a possible D match to TRBD1 (6 bases). The length of the CDR3 is 16 residues. CDR1 and CDR2 (germline): MNHNS, SASEGT. V was cut by 2 bases and J by 5 bases, with 16 bases left in between. The CDR3 reads CASSESVQGSYQPQHF. The CDR3 bases are TGTGCCAGCAGTGAATCGGTACAGGGAAGTTATCAGCCCCAGCATTTT.

This clone has a handful of counts. The rearrangement joins TRBV15 to TRBJ2-7, with D perhaps matching TRBD2 (6 bases). The CDR3 covers 17 residues. V dropped 0 bases and J dropped 1 base, with 16 bases sitting between them. Germline CDR1 LNHNV, CDR2 YYDKDF (reference sequence). The CDR3 sequence: CATSRDPEGYLSYEQYF. The CDR3 region has the DNA TGTGCCACCAGCAGAGATCCGGAGGGGTATCTATCCTACGAGCAGTACTTC.